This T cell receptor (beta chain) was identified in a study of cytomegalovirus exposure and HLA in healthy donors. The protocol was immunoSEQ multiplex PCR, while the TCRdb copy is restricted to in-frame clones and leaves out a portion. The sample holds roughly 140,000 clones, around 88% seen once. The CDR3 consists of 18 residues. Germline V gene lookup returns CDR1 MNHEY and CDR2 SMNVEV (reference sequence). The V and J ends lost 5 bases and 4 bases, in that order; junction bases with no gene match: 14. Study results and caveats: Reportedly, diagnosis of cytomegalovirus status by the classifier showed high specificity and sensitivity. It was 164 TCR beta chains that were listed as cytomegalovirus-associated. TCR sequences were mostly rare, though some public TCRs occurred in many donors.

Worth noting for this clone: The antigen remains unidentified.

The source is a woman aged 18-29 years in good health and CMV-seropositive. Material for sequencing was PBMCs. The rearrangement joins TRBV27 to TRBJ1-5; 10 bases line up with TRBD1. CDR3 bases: TGTGCCAGCAGTCCGGGCTGGGACAGGGGCATGGGAAATCAGCCCCAGCATTTT. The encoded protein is CASSPGWDRGMGNQPQHF.